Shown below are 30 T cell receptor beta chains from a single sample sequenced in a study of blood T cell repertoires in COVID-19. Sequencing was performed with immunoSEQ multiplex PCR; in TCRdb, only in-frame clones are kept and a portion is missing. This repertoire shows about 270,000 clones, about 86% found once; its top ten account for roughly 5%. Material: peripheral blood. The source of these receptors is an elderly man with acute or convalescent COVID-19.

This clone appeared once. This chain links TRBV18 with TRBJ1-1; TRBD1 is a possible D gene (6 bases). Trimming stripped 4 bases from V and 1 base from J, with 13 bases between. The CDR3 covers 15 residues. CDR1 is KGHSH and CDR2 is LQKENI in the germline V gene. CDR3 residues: CASSQMTGENTEAFF. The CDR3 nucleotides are TGTGCCAGCTCACAAATGACAGGAGAGAACACTGAAGCTTTCTTT.

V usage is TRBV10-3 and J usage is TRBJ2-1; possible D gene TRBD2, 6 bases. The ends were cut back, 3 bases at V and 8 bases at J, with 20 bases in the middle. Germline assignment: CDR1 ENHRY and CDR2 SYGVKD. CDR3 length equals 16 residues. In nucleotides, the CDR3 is TGTGCCATCAGTGATTTGAGGAGCCAAGCGGGTGATGAGCAGTTCTTC. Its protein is CAISDLRSQAGDEQFF.

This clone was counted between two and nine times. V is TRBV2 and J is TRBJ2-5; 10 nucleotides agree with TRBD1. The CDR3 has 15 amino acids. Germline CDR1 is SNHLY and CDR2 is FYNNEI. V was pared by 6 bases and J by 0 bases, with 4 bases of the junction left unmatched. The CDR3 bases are TGTGCCAGCAGCCGGGACAGGGGAGACCAAGAGACCCAGTACTTC. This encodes CASSRDRGDQETQYF.

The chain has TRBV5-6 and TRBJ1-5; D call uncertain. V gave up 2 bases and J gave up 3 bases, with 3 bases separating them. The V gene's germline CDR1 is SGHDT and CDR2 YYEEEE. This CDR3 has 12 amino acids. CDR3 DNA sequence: TGTGCCAGCAGCTTTTACAATCAGCCCCAGCATTTT. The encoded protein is CASSFYNQPQHF.

CDR3 bases: TGTGCCAGTAGTATATCGAGGACAGGGGCCTACGAGCAGTACTTC. Its translation: CASSISRTGAYEQYF. The chain recombines TRBV19 with TRBJ2-7; TRBD1 matches 9 bases. Germline CDR1 and CDR2: LNHDA and SQIVND (reference sequence). The CDR3 length is 15 residues. The V segment lost 2 bases and the J segment 2 bases; nucleotides outside the gene matches: 4.

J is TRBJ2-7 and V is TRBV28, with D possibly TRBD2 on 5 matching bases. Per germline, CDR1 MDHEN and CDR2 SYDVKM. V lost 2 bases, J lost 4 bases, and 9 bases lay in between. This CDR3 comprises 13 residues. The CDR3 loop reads CASSLNPGYEQYF. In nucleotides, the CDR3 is TGTGCCAGCAGTTTAAACCCGGGGTACGAGCAGTACTTC.

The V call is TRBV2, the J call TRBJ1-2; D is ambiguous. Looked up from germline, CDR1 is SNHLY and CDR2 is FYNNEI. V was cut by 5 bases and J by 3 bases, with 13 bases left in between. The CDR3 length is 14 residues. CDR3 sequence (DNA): TGTGCCAGCAGTCTAACTTGGGCCGACTATGGCTACACCTTC. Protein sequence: CASSLTWADYGYTF.

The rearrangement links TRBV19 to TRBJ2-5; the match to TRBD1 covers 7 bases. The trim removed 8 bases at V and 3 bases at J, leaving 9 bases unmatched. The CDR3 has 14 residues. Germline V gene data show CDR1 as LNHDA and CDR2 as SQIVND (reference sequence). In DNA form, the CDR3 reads TGTGCCAGTGGGGACAGATCGCGGAAAGAGACCCAGTACTTC. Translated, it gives CASGDRSRKETQYF.

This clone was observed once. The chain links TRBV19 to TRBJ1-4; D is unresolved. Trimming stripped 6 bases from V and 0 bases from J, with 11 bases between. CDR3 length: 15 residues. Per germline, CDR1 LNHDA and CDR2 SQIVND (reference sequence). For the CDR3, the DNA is TGTGCCAGTAGCCAACCGGGTGCAACTAATGAAAAACTGTTTTTT. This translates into CASSQPGATNEKLFF. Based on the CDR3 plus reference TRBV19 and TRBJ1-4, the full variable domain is DGGITQSPKYLFRKEGQNVTLSCEQNLNHDAMYWYRQDPGQGLRLIYYSQIVNDFQKGDIAEGYSVSREKKESFPLTVTSAQKNPTAFYLCASSQPGATNEKLFFGSGTQLSVL.

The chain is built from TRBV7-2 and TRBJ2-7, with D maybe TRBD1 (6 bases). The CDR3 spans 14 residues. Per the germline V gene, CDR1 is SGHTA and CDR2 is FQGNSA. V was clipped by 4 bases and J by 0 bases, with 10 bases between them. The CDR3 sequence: CASSSQGTSYEQYF. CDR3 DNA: TGTGCCAGCAGCTCACAGGGAACCTCCTACGAGCAGTACTTC. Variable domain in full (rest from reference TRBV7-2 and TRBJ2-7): GAGVSQSPSNKVTEKGKDVELRCDPISGHTALYWYRQSLGQGLEFLIYFQGNSAPDKSGLPSDRFSAERTGGSVSTLTIQRTQQEDSAVYLCASSSQGTSYEQYFGPGTRLTVT.

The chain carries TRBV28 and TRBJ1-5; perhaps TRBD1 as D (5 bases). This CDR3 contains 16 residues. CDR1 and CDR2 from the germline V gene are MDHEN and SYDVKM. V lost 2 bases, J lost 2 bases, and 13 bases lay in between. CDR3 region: CASSLTGGFGNQPQHF. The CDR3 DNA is TGTGCCAGCAGTTTAACCGGGGGATTCGGCAATCAGCCCCAGCATTTT.

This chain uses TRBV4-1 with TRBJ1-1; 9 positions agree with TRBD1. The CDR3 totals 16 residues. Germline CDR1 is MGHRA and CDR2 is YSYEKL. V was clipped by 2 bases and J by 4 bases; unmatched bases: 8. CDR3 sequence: CASSQQGQGRVTEAFF. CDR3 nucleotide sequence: TGCGCCAGCAGCCAACAAGGACAGGGGCGGGTCACTGAAGCTTTCTTT.

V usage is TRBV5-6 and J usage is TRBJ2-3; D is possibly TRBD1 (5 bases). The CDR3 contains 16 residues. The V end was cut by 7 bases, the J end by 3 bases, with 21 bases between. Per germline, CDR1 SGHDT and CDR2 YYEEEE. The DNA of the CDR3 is TGTGCCAGCGCCTCGGATAGGGGCCCCCGTACAGATACGCAGTATTTT. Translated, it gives CASASDRGPRTDTQYF.

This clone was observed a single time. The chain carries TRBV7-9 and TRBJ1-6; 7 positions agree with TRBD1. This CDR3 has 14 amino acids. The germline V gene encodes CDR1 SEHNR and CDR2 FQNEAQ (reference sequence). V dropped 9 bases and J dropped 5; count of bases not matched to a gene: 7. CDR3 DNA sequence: TGTGCCAGTTCTTGGGACAGCAATAATTCACCCCTCCACTTT. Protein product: CASSWDSNNSPLHF.

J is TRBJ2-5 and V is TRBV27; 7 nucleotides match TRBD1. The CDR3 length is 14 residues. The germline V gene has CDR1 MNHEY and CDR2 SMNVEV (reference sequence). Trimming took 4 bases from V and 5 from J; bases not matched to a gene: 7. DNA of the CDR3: TGTGCCAGCAGTTCTCGACAGGGCAGGGAGACCCAGTACTTC. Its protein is CASSSRQGRETQYF.

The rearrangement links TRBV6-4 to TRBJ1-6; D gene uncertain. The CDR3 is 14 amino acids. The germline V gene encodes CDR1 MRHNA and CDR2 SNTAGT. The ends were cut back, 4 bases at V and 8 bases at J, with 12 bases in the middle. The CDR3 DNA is TGTGCCAGCAGTGCCCGGTGGCGGGATTCACCCCTCCACTTT. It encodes CASSARWRDSPLHF.

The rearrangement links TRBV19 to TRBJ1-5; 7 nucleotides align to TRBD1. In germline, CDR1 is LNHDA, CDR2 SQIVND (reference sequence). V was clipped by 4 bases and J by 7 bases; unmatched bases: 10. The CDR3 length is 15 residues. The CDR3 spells CASSTGQVTRQPQHF. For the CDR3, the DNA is TGTGCCAGTAGTACAGGACAGGTGACCCGGCAGCCCCAGCATTTT.

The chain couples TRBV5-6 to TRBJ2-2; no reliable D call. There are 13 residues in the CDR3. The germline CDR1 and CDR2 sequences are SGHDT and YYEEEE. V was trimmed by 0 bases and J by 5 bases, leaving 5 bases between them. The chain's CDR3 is CASSLAGTGELFF. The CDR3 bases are TGTGCCAGCAGCTTGGCCGGGACCGGGGAGCTGTTTTTT.

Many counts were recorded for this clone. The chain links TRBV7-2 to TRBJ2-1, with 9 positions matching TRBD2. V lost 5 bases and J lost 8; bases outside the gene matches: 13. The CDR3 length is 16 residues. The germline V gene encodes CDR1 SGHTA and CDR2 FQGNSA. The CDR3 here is CASSGLAYPSVYEQFF. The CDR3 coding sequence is TGTGCCAGCAGCGGACTAGCGTATCCCTCGGTTTATGAGCAGTTCTTC. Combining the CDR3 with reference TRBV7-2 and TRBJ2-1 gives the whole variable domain GAGVSQSPSNKVTEKGKDVELRCDPISGHTALYWYRQSLGQGLEFLIYFQGNSAPDKSGLPSDRFSAERTGGSVSTLTIQRTQQEDSAVYLCASSGLAYPSVYEQFFGPGTRLTVL.

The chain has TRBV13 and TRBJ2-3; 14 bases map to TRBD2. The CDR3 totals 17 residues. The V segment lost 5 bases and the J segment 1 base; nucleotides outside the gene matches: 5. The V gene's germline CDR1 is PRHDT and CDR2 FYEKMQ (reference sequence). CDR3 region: CASSPGLAGGRTDTQYF. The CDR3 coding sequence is TGTGCCAGCAGCCCCGGACTAGCGGGAGGTCGCACAGATACGCAGTATTTT.

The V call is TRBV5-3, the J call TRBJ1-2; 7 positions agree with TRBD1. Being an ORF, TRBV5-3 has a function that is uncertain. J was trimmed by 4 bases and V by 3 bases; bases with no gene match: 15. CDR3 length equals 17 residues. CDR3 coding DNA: TGTGCCAGAAGCTCCATCCAAGACAGGGATAGGGCCTATGGCTACACCTTC. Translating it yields CARSSIQDRDRAYGYTF.

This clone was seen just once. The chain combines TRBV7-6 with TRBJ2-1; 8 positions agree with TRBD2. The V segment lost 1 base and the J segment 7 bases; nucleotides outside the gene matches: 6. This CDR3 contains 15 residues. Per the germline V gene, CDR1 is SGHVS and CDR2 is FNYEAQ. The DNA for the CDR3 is TGTGCCAGCAGCTTAGAATCGGGGGGGCCTAATGAGCAGTTCTTC. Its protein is CASSLESGGPNEQFF.

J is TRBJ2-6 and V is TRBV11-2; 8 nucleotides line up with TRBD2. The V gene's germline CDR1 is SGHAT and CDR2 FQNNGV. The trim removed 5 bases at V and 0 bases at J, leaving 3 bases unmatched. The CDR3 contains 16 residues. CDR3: CASSHGGGSGANVLTF. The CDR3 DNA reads TGTGCCAGCAGCCACGGGGGGGGCTCTGGGGCCAACGTCCTGACTTTC.

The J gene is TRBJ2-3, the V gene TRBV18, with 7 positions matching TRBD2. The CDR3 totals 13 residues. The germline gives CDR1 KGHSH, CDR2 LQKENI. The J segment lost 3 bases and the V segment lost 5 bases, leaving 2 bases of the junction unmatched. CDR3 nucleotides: TGTGCCAGCTCAGCTAGCGGAACAGATACGCAGTATTTT. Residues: CASSASGTDTQYF.

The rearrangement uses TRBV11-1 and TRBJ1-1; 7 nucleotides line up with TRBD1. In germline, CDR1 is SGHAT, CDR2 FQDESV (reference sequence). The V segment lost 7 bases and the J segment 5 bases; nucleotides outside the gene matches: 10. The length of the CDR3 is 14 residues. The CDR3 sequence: CASTRDSLNTEAFF. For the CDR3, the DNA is TGTGCCAGCACCCGGGACAGCCTTAATACTGAAGCTTTCTTT.

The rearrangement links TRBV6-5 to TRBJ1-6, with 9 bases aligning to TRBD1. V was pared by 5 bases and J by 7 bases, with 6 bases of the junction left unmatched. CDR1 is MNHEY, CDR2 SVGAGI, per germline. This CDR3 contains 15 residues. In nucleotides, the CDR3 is TGTGCCAGCAGTCCTGGACAGGGGATGAATTCACCCCTCCACTTT. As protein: CASSPGQGMNSPLHF.

CDR3 sequence: CASSIGQGVQYF. CDR3 DNA: TGTGCCAGCAGCATCGGACAGGGTGTGCAGTACTTC. The chain recombines TRBV7-9 with TRBJ2-7; 8 bases fit TRBD1. The CDR3 extends over 12 amino acids. V lost 5 bases, J lost 9 bases, and 6 bases stayed unmatched. Germline V gene data show CDR1 as SEHNR and CDR2 as FQNEAQ (reference sequence).

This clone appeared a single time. The CDR3 DNA reads TGTGCCAGCAGCCCGACTAGCGGGAGGGCTAGTGAGCAGTTCTTC. Residues: CASSPTSGRASEQFF. This sequence joins TRBV7-2 and TRBJ2-1; 14 bases align to TRBD2. The CDR3 covers 15 residues. Trimming cost V 5 bases and J 9 bases; bases outside gene matches: 6. The germline V gene has CDR1 SGHTA and CDR2 FQGNSA.

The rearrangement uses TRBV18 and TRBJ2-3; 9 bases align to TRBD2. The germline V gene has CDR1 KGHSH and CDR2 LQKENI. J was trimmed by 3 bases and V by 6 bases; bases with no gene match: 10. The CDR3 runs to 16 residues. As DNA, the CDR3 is TGTGCCAGCTCGGAGGCTAGCGGGGTATTAACAGATACGCAGTATTTT. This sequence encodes CASSEASGVLTDTQYF.

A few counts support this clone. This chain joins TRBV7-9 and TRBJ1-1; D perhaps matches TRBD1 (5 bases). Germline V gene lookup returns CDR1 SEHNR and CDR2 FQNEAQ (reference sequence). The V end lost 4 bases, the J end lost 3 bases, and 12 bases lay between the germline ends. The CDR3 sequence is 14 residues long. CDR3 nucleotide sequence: TGTGCCAGCAGCTCCGTAGGGGCGTACACTGAAGCTTTCTTT. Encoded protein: CASSSVGAYTEAFF.